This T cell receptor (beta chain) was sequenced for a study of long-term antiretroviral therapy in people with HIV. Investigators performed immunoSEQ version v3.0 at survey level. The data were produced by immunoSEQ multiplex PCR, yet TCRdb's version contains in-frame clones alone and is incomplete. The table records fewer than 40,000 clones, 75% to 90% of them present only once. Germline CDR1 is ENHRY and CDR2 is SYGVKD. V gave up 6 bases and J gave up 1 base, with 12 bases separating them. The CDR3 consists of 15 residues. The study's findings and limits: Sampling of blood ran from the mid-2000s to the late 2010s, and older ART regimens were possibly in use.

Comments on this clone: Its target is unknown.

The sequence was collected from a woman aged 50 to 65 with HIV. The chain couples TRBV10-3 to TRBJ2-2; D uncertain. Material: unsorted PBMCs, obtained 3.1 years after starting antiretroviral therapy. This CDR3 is CAIRSSTGNTGELFF. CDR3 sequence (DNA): TGTGCCATCAGATCTTCGACCGGGAACACCGGGGAGCTGTTTTTT.